This T cell receptor beta chain was observed in a study of shared clonotypes between healthy human individuals (dated by TCRdb to about 2020). About the investigation overall: The cohort included a few men and a couple of women between 18 and 49 years of age. For each donor, three plates each were used for CD4 naive and CD4 memory, two plates were used for CD8 naive, and one plate was used for CD8 memory. To increase sequencing depth and limit assay-specific biases, different laboratories used diverse techniques to prepare libraries and sequence TCR repertoires. To estimate repertoire size and how much clonotype sharing occurs between individuals, the study deeply sequenced the blood TCR repertoires of roughly 5 healthy adults. Per donor, leukapheresis produced somewhere between about 0.94 and 9 billion PBMCs.

The CDR3 measures 17 amino acids from cysteine to phenylalanine. Just the 51-base CDR3 DNA is kept, in frame starting at base 1. Unmatched junction bases come to 12, with V trimmed by 5 bases and J by 6 bases. Looking up the germline V gene (reference sequence) yields CDR1 SGHAT and CDR2 FQDESV. Study-wide conclusions, independent of this receptor: Compared with non-shared clonotypes, the clonotypes found in all four sorted-subset donors had higher generation probabilities. Around 5.4% of naive CD4, 3.5% of naive CD8, around 2.3% of memory CD4, and around 0.4% of memory CD8 clonotypes were shared across a few donors. Based on pairwise subsampling, the degree of clonotype sharing among donors was expected to be affected by sequencing depth. Larger estimated clonotype richness was generally found for naive subsets than for memory subsets. Because the study included only a small number of donors, the genetic and exposure-history diversity represented was limited. Incomplete sequencing was indicated by rarefaction of sorted-subset datasets, despite the large sequencing depth. Sampling was restricted to blood, and TCR repertoires in tissues likely differ from the TCR repertoires found in blood.

The donors were healthy, HIV-negative adults who had no recently reported acute infections or vaccinations. Every donor was a Caucasian adult residing in Nashville, Tennessee, USA. Magnetic negative selection was used to enrich CD4+ T cells, after which naive cells were positively selected on CD45RA and the negative fraction became the memory subset. Blood was collected by leukapheresis, and PBMCs were isolated by Ficoll-Histopaque density gradient centrifugation and then cryopreserved in liquid nitrogen vapor phase. Analytical flow cytometry was used to check the purity and quantity of every magnetically sorted T cell population. Genomic DNA was isolated from each sorted fraction and quantified by UV absorbance on a Nanodrop 2000c. For this clone: The antigen it binds to is not known. Per-base qualities were not stored, and no clone one base away is much larger.

Using the deep immunoSEQ assay, TCR CDR3 regions were amplified from genomic DNA by multiplex PCR. Extracted genomic DNA from each cell subset was spread evenly across all wells of several immunoSEQ 96-well plates, with each plate serving as a replicate. For sorted subsets, around 200 ng genomic DNA, equal to tens of thousands of T cell genomes, was loaded into each replicate PCR. Purified libraries were measured with a Qubit 3.0 fluorometer, size-checked on a Bioanalyzer 2100, and measured again with the KAPA Library Quantification kit. Every immunoSEQ 96-well plate was sequenced on a separate single-read 150-cycle Illumina NextSeq 550 flow cell. The original methods were these. Because the immunoSEQ output included only junctional sequences and no quality scores, the filtering could not be the same as the filtering used for full-length reads. To assign V/J genes and CDR3, sequences were annotated using PyIR, a Python wrapper for IgBLAST v1.9, with IMGT germline references. Any read was removed if the V/J assignment was weak (E-value above 1e-6), the CDR3 was missing, or the read contained stop codons, out-of-frame junctions, or ambiguous translated residues. V3J clonotypes were defined as sequences sharing the same inferred V gene, J gene, and CDR3 amino acid sequence. Percentage overlap between repertoires was calculated by dividing the number of shared unique clonotypes by the size of the smaller repertoire. RTK rarefaction, the Chao1 estimator, and Recon v2.1 estimates of unobserved clonotypes were used to assess repertoire richness. OLGA was used to compute generation probabilities for all TCRbeta clonotypes that the gDNA method yielded from a handful of donors. TCRdb holds this immuneACCESS table with in-frame rearrangements only. Some clones are missing; in checked studies, unresolved V genes explain under half, and the rest has no known cause. The DNA was the basis for D and trimming; V, J and clone size are from that table. The sample table lists approximately 720,000 clones, approximately 79% of them with a count of one. The biggest ten clones account for around 2% of the sample.

The material sequenced was memory CD4+ T cells sorted from blood. The label giving this sample's cell subset or site can be read as: CD45RA-negative fraction. The receptor was isolated from a woman in her thirties in good health. The sequence joins TRBV11-1 to TRBJ2-2; 10 middle bases align to TRBD2. The CDR3 corresponds to CASSPGRLAGEPGELFF. DNA sequence: TGTGCCAGCAGCCCTGGCCGCCTAGCGGGAGAGCCCGGGGAGCTGTTTTTT.